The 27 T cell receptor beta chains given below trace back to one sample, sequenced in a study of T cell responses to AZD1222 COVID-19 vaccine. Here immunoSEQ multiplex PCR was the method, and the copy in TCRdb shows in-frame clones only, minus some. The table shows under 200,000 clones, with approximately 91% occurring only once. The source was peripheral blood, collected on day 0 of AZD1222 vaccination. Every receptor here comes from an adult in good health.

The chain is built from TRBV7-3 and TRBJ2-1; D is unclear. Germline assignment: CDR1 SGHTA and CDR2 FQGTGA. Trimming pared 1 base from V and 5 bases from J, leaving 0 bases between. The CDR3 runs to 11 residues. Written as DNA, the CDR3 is TGTGCCAGCAGCTTAAACAATGAGCAGTTCTTC. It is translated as CASSLNNEQFF.

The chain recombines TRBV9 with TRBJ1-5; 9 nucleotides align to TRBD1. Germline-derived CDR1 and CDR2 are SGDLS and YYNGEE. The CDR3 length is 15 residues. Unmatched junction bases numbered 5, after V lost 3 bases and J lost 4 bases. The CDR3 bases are TGTGCCAGCAGCGGCTCCGGGACAGGGAATCAGCCCCAGCATTTT. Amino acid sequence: CASSGSGTGNQPQHF.

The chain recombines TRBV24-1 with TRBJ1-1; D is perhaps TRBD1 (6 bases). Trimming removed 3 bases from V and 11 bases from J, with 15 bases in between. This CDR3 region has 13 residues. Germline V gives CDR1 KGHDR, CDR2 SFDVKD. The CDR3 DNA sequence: TGTGCCACCAGTGATCCAGTGACAGGTTTGGCTTTCTTT. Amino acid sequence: CATSDPVTGLAFF.

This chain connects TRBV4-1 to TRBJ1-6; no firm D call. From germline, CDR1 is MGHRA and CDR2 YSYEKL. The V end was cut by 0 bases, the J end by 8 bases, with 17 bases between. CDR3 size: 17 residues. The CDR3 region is CASSQETEFSLYSPLHF. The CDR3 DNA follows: TGCGCCAGCAGCCAAGAAACAGAGTTTTCCCTCTATTCACCCCTCCACTTT.

CDR3 DNA: TGTGCCAGCAGCCAAGAAGGGACAGTCGGCGCTGAAGCTTTCTTT. Its protein is CASSQEGTVGAEAFF. The chain recombines TRBV4-2 with TRBJ1-1; TRBD1 agrees at 7 bases. This CDR3 has 15 amino acids. Trimming removed 0 bases from V and 6 bases from J; junction bases left unmatched: 7. Germline lookup yields CDR1 LGHNA and CDR2 YNFKEQ.

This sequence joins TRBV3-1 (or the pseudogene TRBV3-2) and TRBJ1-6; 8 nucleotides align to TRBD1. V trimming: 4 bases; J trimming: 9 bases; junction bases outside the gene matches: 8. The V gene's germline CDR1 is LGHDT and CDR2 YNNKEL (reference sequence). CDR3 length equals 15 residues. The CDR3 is CASSPRGQSSSPLHF. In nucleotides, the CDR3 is TGTGCCAGCAGCCCCAGGGGGCAAAGTTCTTCACCCCTCCACTTT.

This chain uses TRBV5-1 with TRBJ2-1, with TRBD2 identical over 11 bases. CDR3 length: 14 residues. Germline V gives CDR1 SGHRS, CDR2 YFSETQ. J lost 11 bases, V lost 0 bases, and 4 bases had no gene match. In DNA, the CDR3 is TGCGCCAGCAGCTTGGTGGCTAGCGGGGGGCAGCAGTTCTTC. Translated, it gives CASSLVASGGQQFF.

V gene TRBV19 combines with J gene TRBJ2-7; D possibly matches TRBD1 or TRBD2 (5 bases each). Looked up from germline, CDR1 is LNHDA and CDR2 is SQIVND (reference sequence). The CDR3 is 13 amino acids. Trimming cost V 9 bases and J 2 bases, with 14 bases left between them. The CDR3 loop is CASSGDAAYEQYF. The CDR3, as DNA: TGTGCCAGCAGTGGGGACGCAGCCTACGAGCAGTACTTC.

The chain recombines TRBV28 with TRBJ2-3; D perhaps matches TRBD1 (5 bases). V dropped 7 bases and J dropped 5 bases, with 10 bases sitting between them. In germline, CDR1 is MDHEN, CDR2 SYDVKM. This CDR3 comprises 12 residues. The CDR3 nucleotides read TGTGCCAGCAAGGGGTATCAAGATACGCAGTATTTT. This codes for CASKGYQDTQYF.

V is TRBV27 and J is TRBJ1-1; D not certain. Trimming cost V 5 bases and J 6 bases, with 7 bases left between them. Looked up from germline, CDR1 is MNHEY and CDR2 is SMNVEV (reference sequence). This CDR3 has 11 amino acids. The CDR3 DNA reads TGTGCCAGCAGTGAAGGGTCTGAAGCTTTCTTT. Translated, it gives CASSEGSEAFF.

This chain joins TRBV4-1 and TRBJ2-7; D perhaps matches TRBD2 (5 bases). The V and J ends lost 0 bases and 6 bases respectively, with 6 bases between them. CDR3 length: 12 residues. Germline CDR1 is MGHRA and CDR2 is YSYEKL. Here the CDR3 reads CASSQEGGEQYF. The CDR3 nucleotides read TGCGCCAGCAGCCAAGAAGGAGGCGAGCAGTACTTC.

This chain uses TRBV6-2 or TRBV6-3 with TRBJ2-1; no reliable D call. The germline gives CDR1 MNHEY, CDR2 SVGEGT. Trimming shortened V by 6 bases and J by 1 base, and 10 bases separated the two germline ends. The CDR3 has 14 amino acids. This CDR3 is CASSLSRSYNEQFF. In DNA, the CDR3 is TGTGCCAGCAGCCTCTCCCGGTCCTACAATGAGCAGTTCTTC.

CDR3 region: CASLDRGNSPLHF. Here the CDR3 DNA reads TGCGCCAGCTTGGACAGGGGAAATTCACCCCTCCACTTT. V and J are TRBV10-2 and TRBJ1-6; TRBD1 aligns across 9 bases. V was clipped by 8 bases and J by 7 bases; unmatched bases: 3. The length of the CDR3 is 13 residues. CDR1 and CDR2 from the germline V gene are WSHSY and SAAADI.

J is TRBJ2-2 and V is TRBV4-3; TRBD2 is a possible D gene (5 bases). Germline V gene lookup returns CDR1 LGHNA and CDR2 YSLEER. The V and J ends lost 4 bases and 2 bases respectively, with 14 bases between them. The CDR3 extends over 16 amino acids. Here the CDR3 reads CASSRVNSGNTGELFF. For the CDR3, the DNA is TGCGCCAGCAGCCGAGTGAACAGCGGAAACACCGGGGAGCTGTTTTTT.

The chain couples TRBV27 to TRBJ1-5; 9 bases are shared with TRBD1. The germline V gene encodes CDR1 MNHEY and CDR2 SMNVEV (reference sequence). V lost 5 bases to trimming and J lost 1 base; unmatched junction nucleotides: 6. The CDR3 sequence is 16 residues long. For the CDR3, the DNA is TGTGCCAGCAGTCCCATACAGGGGGCAAGCAATCAGCCCCAGCATTTT. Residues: CASSPIQGASNQPQHF.

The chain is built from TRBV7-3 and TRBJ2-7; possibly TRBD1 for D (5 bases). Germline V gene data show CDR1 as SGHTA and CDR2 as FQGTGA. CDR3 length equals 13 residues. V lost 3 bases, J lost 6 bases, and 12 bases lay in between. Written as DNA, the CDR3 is TGTGCCAGCAGCTTTGGGCAGGGTGGCGAGCAGTACTTC. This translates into CASSFGQGGEQYF.

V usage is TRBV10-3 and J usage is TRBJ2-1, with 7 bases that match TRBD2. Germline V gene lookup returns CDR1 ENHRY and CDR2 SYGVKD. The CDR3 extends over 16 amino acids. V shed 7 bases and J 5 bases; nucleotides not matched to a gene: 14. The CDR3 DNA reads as TGTGCCATCAATCCTGCGGCGGGAGCGACCCACAATGAGCAGTTCTTC. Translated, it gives CAINPAAGATHNEQFF.

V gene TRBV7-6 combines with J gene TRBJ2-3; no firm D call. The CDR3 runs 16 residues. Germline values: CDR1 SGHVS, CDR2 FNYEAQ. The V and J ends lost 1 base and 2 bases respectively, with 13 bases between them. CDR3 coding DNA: TGTGCCAGCAGCTTAGGGTCTCGGGCCGCCACAGATACGCAGTATTTT. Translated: CASSLGSRAATDTQYF. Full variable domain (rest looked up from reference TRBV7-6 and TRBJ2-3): GAGVSQSPRYKVTKRGQDVALRCDPISGHVSLYWYRQALGQGPEFLTYFNYEAQQDKSGLPNDRFSAERPEGSISTLTIQRTEQRDSAMYRCASSLGSRAATDTQYFGPGTRLTVL.

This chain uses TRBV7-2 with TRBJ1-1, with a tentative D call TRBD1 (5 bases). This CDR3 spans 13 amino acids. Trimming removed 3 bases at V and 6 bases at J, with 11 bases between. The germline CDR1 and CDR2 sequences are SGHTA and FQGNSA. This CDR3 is CASSLRRGAEAFF. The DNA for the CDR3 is TGTGCCAGCAGCTTGAGGAGGGGTGCTGAAGCTTTCTTT.

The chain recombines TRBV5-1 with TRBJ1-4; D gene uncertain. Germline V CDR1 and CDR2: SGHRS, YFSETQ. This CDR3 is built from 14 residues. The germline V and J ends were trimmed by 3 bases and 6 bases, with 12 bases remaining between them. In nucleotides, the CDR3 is TGCGCCAGCAGCTGGGAGGGCTGGGATGAAAAACTGTTTTTT. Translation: CASSWEGWDEKLFF.

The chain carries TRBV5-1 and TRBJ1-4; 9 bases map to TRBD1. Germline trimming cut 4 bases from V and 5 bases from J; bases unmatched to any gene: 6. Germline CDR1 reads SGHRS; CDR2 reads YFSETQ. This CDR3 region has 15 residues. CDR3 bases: TGCGCCAGCAGCCTCCGACAGGGGGTAAATGAAAAACTGTTTTTT. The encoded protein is CASSLRQGVNEKLFF.

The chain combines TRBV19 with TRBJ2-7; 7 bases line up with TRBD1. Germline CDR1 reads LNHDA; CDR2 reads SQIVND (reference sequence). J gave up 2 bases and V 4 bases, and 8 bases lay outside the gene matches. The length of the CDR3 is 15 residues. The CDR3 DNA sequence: TGTGCCAGTAGTACCGTCCGGGGACAGACCTACGAGCAGTACTTC. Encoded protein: CASSTVRGQTYEQYF.

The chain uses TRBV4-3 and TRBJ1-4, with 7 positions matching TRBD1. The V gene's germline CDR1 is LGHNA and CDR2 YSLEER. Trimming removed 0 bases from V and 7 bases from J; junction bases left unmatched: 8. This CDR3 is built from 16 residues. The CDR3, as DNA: TGCGCCAGCAGCCAAGAAATCGGGACAGAAGGTGAAAAACTGTTTTTT. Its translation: CASSQEIGTEGEKLFF.

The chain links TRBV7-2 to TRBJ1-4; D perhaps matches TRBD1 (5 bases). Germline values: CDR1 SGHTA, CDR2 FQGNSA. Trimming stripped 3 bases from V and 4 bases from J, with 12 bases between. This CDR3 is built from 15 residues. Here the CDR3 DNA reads TGTGCCAGCAGCTTCTCCGGGACGGTTAATGAAAAACTGTTTTTT. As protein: CASSFSGTVNEKLFF.

DNA of the CDR3: TGTGCCAGCAGTTCTCGAGATAGCAATCAGCCCCAGCATTTT. Protein product: CASSSRDSNQPQHF. The chain couples TRBV6-2 or TRBV6-3 to TRBJ1-5; D remains unclear. V was cut by 4 bases and J by 0 bases, with 7 bases left in between. This CDR3 contains 14 residues. Germline loops: CDR1 MNHEY, CDR2 SVGEGT.

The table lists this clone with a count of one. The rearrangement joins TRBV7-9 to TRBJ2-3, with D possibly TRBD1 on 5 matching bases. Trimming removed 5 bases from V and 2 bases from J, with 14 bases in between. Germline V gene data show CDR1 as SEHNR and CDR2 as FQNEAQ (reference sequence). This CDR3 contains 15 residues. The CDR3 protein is CASSPRQTVTDTQYF. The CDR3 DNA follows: TGTGCCAGCAGCCCCCGACAGACCGTCACAGATACGCAGTATTTT.

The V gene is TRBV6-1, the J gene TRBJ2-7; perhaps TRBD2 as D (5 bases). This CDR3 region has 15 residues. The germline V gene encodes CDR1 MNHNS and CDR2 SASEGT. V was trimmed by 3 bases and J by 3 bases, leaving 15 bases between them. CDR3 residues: CASSDVGSKVYEQYF. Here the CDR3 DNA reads TGTGCCAGCAGTGATGTAGGGAGCAAGGTCTACGAGCAGTACTTC.